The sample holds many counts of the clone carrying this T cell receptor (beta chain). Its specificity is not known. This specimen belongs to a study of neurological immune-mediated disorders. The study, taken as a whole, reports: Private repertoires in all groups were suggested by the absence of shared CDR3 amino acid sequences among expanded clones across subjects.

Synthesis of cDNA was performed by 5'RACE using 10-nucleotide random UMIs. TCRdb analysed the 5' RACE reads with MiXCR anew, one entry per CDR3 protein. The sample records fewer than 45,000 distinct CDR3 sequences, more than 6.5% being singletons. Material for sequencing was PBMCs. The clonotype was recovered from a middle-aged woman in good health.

The CDR3 loop is CSVEVWRGKNTGELFF. CDR3 bases: TGCAGCGTTGAAGTCTGGCGCGGGAAGAACACCGGGGAGCTGTTTTTT. The gene calls are TRBV29-1 and TRBJ2-2; D may be TRBD2 (6 bases). Per the germline V gene, CDR1 is SQVTM and CDR2 is ANQGSEA. V was clipped by 1 base and J by 1 base, with 13 bases between them. The CDR3 spans 16 residues.